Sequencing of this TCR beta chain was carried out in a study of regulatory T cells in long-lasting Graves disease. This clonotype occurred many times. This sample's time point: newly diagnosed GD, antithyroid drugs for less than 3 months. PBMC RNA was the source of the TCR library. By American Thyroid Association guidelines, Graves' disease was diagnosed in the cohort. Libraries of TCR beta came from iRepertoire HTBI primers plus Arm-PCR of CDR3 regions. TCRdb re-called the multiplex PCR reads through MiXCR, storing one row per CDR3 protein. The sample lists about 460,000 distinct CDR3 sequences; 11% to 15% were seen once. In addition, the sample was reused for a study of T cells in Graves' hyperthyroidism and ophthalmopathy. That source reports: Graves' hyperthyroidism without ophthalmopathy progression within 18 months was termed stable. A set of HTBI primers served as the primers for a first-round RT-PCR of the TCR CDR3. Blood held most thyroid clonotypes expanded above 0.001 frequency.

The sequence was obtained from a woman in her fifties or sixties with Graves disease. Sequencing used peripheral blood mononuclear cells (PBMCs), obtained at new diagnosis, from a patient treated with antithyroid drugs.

CDR3 in amino acids: CASVAASSYEQYF. DNA for the CDR3: TGTGCCAGCGTAGCGGCTAGCTCCTACGAGCAGTACTTC. The chain recombines TRBV28 with TRBJ2-7, with D maybe TRBD2 (6 bases). The CDR3 is 13 residues long. Trimming took off 8 bases at V and 0 bases at J, with 11 bases between the two ends. Germline assignment: CDR1 MDHEN and CDR2 SYDVKM.